These 16 T cell receptor beta chains came from one sample sequenced in a study of blood T cell repertoires in COVID-19. Sequenced by immunoSEQ multiplex PCR; TCRdb stores in-frame clones only, minus some. The table lists more than 250,000 clones, about 87% of them singletons. Sample: PBMCs or T cells enriched from blood (not recorded which). The receptors stem from a young woman who had recovered from COVID-19.

The CDR3 coding sequence is TGTGCCAGCAGCCCACGGACTAGCGGGGGGGTTGAGCAGTTCTTC. Translated, it gives CASSPRTSGGVEQFF. V gene TRBV7-9 combines with J gene TRBJ2-1; TRBD2 agrees at 15 bases. With 5 bases clipped from V and 9 bases from J, the junction kept 5 bases outside the gene matches. CDR3 length: 15 amino acids. The V gene's germline CDR1 is SEHNR and CDR2 FQNEAQ (reference sequence).

This chain uses TRBV7-6 with TRBJ2-7; a weak D match, TRBD1 (6 bases). The CDR3 extends over 15 amino acids. V was trimmed by 0 bases and J by 2 bases, leaving 11 bases between them. The germline gives CDR1 SGHVS, CDR2 FNYEAQ. In DNA form, the CDR3 reads TGTGCCAGCAGCTTAGCGGCAGGGGAGACCTACGAGCAGTACTTC. Translation gives CASSLAAGETYEQYF. The entire variable domain, with the rest obtained from reference TRBV7-6 and TRBJ2-7, is as follows: GAGVSQSPRYKVTKRGQDVALRCDPISGHVSLYWYRQALGQGPEFLTYFNYEAQQDKSGLPNDRFSAERPEGSISTLTIQRTEQRDSAMYRCASSLAAGETYEQYFGPGTRLTVT.

This clone showed up just once. The chain is built from TRBV9 and TRBJ2-5, with 9 nucleotides matching TRBD1. Germline loops: CDR1 SGDLS, CDR2 YYNGEE. The V segment lost 0 bases and the J segment 2 bases; nucleotides outside the gene matches: 11. The CDR3 extends over 18 amino acids. Here the CDR3 reads CASSVGTRFGQGQETQYF. CDR3 DNA sequence: TGTGCCAGCAGCGTAGGGACCCGTTTTGGACAGGGGCAAGAGACCCAGTACTTC.

The chain links TRBV28 to TRBJ2-3; D is possibly TRBD2 (5 bases). The germline gives CDR1 MDHEN, CDR2 SYDVKM. The V end was cut by 5 bases, the J end by 1 base, with 22 bases between. The CDR3 totals 18 residues. This CDR3 reads CASSPPGSGVRGTDTQYF. The CDR3 bases are TGTGCCAGCAGTCCCCCCGGTTCCGGGGTACGGGGCACAGATACGCAGTATTTT.

This chain links TRBV5-6 with TRBJ1-2; TRBD1 is a possible D gene (5 bases). The CDR3 covers 13 residues. CDR1 and CDR2 from the germline V gene are SGHDT and YYEEEE. Trimming shortened V by 0 bases and J by 2 bases, and 5 bases separated the two germline ends. Here the CDR3 reads CASSLGQNYGYTF. Written as DNA, the CDR3 is TGTGCCAGCAGCTTGGGACAGAACTATGGCTACACCTTC.

This clone was found once. The chain combines TRBV6-5 with TRBJ1-1; 7 bases align to TRBD1. This CDR3 has 15 residues. V shed 0 bases and J 5 bases; nucleotides not matched to a gene: 6. Germline-derived CDR1 and CDR2 are MNHEY and SVGAGI. The CDR3 DNA follows: TGTGCCAGCAGTTACTCAGGGGGCAGAACAACTGAAGCTTTCTTT. It codes for CASSYSGGRTTEAFF.

The V call is TRBV4-3, the J call TRBJ1-2; D remains unclear. V gave up 3 bases and J gave up 8 bases, with 13 bases separating them. The CDR3 extends over 13 amino acids. CDR1 and CDR2 from the germline V gene are LGHNA and YSLEER. CDR3 sequence (DNA): TGCGCCAGCAGCCACGGGCTGGAGGGCGGCTACACCTTC. It yields the protein CASSHGLEGGYTF.

The rearrangement links TRBV11-2 to TRBJ1-4; 8 bases are shared with TRBD1. CDR1 and CDR2 from the germline V gene are SGHAT and FQNNGV. J gave up 0 bases and V 6 bases, and 6 bases lay outside the gene matches. The CDR3 sequence is 16 residues long. The CDR3 region has the DNA TGTGCCAGCAGGCCCGGACAGGGAGCAACTAATGAAAAACTGTTTTTT. Residues: CASRPGQGATNEKLFF.

This clone was seen once. This chain's CDR3 is CASRQGLGNQPQHF. The DNA of the CDR3 is TGTGCCAGCAGACAGGGGTTAGGCAATCAGCCCCAGCATTTT. This chain uses TRBV6-5 with TRBJ1-5; 7 bases agree with TRBD1. The CDR3 extends over 14 amino acids. V shed 6 bases, J shed 2 bases, and the junction held 4 bases outside the gene matches. Germline V gene lookup returns CDR1 MNHEY and CDR2 SVGAGI.

The chain links TRBV4-1 to TRBJ1-2; the D gene is possibly TRBD1 (6 bases). The CDR3 consists of 17 residues. Trimming took off 0 bases at V and 1 base at J, with 15 bases between the two ends. Germline CDR1 reads MGHRA; CDR2 reads YSYEKL. In DNA, the CDR3 is TGCGCCAGCAGCCAAGACTCATTAAACAGGGTTAACTATGGCTACACCTTC. It yields the protein CASSQDSLNRVNYGYTF.

This clone was counted between two and nine times. V gene TRBV6-5 combines with J gene TRBJ1-5, with D possibly matching TRBD1 (5 bases). There are 15 residues in the CDR3. Trimming cost V 3 bases and J 7 bases, with 16 bases left between them. Germline lookup yields CDR1 MNHEY and CDR2 SVGAGI. Here the CDR3 DNA reads TGTGCCAGCAGTTATTCCGACAGTCCTCGCCAGCCCCAGCATTTT. Protein: CASSYSDSPRQPQHF.

This chain links TRBV5-4 with TRBJ1-1; the D gene is possibly TRBD1 (5 bases). CDR3 length equals 13 residues. Per germline, CDR1 SGHNT and CDR2 YYREEE (reference sequence). V shed 4 bases and J shed 3 bases, with 10 bases lying between them. The CDR3 loop reads CASSDRLYTEAFF. The CDR3 nucleotides read TGTGCCAGCAGCGACAGACTTTACACTGAAGCTTTCTTT.

The rearrangement uses TRBV4-1 and TRBJ1-1, with 9 bases lining up with TRBD1. Germline trimming cut 4 bases from V and 4 bases from J; bases unmatched to any gene: 7. This CDR3 is built from 15 residues. Per germline, CDR1 MGHRA and CDR2 YSYEKL. CDR3 in amino acids: CASSPLGQGFTEAFF. Here the CDR3 DNA reads TGCGCCAGCAGCCCCCTGGGACAGGGATTCACTGAAGCTTTCTTT.

In its sample, this clone was seen once. The rearrangement uses TRBV5-4 and TRBJ1-4; the D gene is possibly TRBD1 (5 bases). This CDR3 has 14 amino acids. Between the trimmed V and J ends, which lost 1 base and 6 bases, there was a span of 10 bases. Germline V gene sequence: CDR1 SGHNT, CDR2 YYREEE (reference sequence). CDR3 sequence: CASSLFGGDEKLFF. CDR3 in DNA: TGTGCCAGCAGCTTGTTCGGGGGGGATGAAAAACTGTTTTTT.

The chain employs TRBV19 and TRBJ1-2; the D gene is possibly TRBD1 (5 bases). Germline CDR1 reads LNHDA; CDR2 reads SQIVND (reference sequence). The ends were cut back, 5 bases at V and 4 bases at J, with 11 bases in the middle. The CDR3 loop spans 13 amino acids. Here the CDR3 DNA reads TGTGCCAGTAGTTTCAGGGAATCCTATGGCTACACCTTC. Amino acids: CASSFRESYGYTF.

The chain uses TRBV2 and TRBJ1-1; possible D gene TRBD1, 5 bases. Trimming removed 5 bases at V and 0 bases at J, with 16 bases between. The CDR3 loop spans 16 amino acids. Germline CDR1 and CDR2: SNHLY and FYNNEI. For the CDR3, the DNA is TGTGCCAGCAGTCTACTTATGACAGTAATGAACACTGAAGCTTTCTTT. Its translation: CASSLLMTVMNTEAFF. Together with reference TRBV2 and TRBJ1-1, the CDR3 gives the full variable domain: EPEVTQTPSHQVTQMGQEVILRCVPISNHLYFYWYRQILGQKVEFLVSFYNNEISEKSEIFDDQFSVERPDGSNFTLKIRSTKLEDSAMYFCASSLLMTVMNTEAFFGQGTRLTVV.